This T cell receptor (beta chain) came from a study of CD8+ T cells in alopecia areata. Collection of lesional scalp punch biopsies and peripheral blood was performed in alopecia areata patients. Extracted RNA was reverse transcribed into cDNA, the sequencing template. The repertoire was sequenced with immunoSEQ multiplex PCR; TCRdb's copy has only in-frame clones and lacks some. Among more than 75,000 clones listed, roughly two fifths were seen once. This CDR3 region has 17 residues. Trimming took 0 bases from V and 0 from J; bases not matched to a gene: 8. The V gene's germline CDR1 is GTSNPN and CDR2 SVGIG (reference sequence).

This chain links TRBV30 with TRBJ2-3; 8 positions match TRBD2. This receptor was obtained from a human donor with alopecia areata. The sequenced material came from CD4+ T cells sorted from blood. CDR3 residues: CAWSVAASGLSTDTQYF. The CDR3 DNA reads as TGTGCCTGGAGTGTGGCGGCTAGCGGGCTTAGCACAGATACGCAGTATTTT.